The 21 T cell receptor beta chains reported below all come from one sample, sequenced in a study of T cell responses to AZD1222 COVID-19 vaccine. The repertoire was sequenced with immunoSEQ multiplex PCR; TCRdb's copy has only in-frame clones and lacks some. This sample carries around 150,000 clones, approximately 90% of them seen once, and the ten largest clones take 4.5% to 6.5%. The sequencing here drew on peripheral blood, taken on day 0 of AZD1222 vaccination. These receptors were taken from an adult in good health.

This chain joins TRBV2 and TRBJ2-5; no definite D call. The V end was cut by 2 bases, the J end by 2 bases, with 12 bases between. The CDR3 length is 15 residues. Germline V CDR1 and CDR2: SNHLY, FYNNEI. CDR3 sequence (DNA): TGTGCCAGCAGTGAACGTTGGTCGGATCAAGAGACCCAGTACTTC. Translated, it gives CASSERWSDQETQYF. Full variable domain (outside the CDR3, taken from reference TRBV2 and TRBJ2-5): EPEVTQTPSHQVTQMGQEVILRCVPISNHLYFYWYRQILGQKVEFLVSFYNNEISEKSEIFDDQFSVERPDGSNFTLKIRSTKLEDSAMYFCASSERWSDQETQYFGPGTRLLVL.

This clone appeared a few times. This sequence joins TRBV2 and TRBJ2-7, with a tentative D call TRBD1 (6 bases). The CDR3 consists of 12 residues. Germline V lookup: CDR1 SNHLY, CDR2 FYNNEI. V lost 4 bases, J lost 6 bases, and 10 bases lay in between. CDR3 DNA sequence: TGTGCCAGCAGTGTACAGGGCGCCGAGCAGTACTTC. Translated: CASSVQGAEQYF.

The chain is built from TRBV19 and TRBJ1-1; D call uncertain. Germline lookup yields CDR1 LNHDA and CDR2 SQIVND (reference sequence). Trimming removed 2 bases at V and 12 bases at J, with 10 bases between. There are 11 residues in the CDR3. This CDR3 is CASSITRQTFF. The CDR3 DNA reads TGTGCCAGTAGTATAACGAGACAAACTTTCTTT.

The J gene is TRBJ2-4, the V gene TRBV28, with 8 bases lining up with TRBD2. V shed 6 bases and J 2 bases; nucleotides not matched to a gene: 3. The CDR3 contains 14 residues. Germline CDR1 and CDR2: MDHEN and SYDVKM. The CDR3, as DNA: TGTGCCAGCAGGACTAGCGCCACCAAAAACATTCAGTACTTC. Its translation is CASRTSATKNIQYF. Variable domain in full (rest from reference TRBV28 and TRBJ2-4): DVKVTQSSRYLVKRTGEKVFLECVQDMDHENMFWYRQDPGLGLRLIYFSYDVKMKEKGDIPEGYSVSREKKERFSLILESASTNQTSMYLCASRTSATKNIQYFGAGTRLSVL.

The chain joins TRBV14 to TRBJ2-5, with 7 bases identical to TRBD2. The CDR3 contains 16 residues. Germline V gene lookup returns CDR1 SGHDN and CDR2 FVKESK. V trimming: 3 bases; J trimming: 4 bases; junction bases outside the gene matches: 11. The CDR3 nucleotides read TGTGCCAGCAGCCAGGGTAGGGAGGGGCGCCGAGAGACCCAGTACTTC. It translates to CASSQGREGRRETQYF.

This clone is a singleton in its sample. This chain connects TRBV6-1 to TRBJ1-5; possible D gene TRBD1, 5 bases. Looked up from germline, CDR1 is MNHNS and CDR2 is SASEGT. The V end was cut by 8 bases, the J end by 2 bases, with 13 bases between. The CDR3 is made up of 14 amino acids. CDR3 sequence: CASDIGGGNQPQHF. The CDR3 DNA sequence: TGTGCCAGCGATATCGGGGGGGGCAATCAGCCCCAGCATTTT.

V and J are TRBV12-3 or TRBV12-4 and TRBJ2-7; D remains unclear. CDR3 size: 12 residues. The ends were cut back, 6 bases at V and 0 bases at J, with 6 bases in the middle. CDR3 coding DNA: TGTGCCAGCAGCCCACCCTCCTACGAGCAGTACTTC. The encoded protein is CASSPPSYEQYF.

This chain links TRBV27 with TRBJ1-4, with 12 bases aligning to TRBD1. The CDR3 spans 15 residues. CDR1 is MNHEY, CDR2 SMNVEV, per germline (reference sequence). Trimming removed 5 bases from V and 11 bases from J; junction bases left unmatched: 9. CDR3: CASSPLRDRGRKLFF. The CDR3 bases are TGTGCCAGCAGTCCCCTCCGGGACAGGGGGCGGAAACTGTTTTTT.

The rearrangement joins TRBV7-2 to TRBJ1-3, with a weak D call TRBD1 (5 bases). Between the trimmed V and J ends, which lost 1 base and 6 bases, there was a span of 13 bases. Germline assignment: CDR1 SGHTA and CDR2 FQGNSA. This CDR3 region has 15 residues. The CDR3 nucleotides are TGTGCCAGCAGCTTAGATGTCAGGGCAGAAAACACCATATATTTT. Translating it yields CASSLDVRAENTIYF.

The CDR3 is CASSEALSGRRNEQFF. CDR3 DNA: TGTGCCAGCAGTGAAGCGCTTAGCGGGAGGAGGAATGAGCAGTTCTTC. The rearrangement links TRBV2 to TRBJ2-1, with 10 positions matching TRBD2. The CDR3 has 16 amino acids. Germline trimming cut 0 bases from V and 7 bases from J; bases unmatched to any gene: 6. Germline V lookup: CDR1 SNHLY, CDR2 FYNNEI.

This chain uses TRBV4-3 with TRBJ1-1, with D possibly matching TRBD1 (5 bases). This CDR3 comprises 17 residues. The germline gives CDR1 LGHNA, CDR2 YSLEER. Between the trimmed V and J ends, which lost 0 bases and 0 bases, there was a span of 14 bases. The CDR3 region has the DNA TGCGCCAGCAGCCAAGATTTTCCGGGGGGGGTGAACACTGAAGCTTTCTTT. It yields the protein CASSQDFPGGVNTEAFF.

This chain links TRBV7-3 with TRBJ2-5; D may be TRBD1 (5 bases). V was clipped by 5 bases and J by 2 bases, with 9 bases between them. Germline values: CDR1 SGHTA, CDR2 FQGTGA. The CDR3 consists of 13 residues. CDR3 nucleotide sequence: TGTGCCAGCAGCCCAGACAGACAAGAGACCCAGTACTTC. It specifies CASSPDRQETQYF. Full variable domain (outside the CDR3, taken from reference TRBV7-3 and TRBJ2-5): GAGVSQTPSNKVTEKGKYVELRCDPISGHTALYWYRQSLGQGPEFLIYFQGTGAADDSGLPNDRFFAVRPEGSVSTLKIQRTERGDSAVYLCASSPDRQETQYFGPGTRLLVL.

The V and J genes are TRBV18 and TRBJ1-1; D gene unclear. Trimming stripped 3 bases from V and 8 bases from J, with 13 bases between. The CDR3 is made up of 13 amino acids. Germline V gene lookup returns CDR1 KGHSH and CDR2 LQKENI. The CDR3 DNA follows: TGTGCCAGCTCACCCGCGAGGGCGGCCGAAGCTTTCTTT. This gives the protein CASSPARAAEAFF.

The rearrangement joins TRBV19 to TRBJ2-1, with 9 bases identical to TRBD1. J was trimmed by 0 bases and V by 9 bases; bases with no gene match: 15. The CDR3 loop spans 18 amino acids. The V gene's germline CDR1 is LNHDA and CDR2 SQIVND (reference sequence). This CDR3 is CARNRRTRDRASYNEQFF. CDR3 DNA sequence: TGTGCCAGGAACAGACGTACCCGGGACAGGGCCTCCTACAATGAGCAGTTCTTC.

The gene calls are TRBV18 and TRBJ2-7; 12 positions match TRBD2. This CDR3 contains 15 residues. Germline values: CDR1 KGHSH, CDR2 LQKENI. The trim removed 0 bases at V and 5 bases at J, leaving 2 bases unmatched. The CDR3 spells CASSPPLAGGNEQYF. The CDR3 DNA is TGTGCCAGCTCACCACCGCTAGCGGGAGGGAACGAGCAGTACTTC.

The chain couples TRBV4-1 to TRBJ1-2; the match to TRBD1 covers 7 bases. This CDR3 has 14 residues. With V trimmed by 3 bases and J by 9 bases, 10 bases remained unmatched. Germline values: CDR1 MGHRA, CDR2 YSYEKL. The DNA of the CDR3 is TGCGCCAGCAGCCATGTGAGACAGGGTTATAGCTACACCTTC. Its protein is CASSHVRQGYSYTF.

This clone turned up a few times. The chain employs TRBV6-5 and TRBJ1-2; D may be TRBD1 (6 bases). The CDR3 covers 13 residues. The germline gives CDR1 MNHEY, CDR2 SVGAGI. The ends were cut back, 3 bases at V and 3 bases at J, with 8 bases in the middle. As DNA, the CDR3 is TGTGCCAGCAGTTATCGGACAGACTATGGCTACACCTTC. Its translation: CASSYRTDYGYTF.

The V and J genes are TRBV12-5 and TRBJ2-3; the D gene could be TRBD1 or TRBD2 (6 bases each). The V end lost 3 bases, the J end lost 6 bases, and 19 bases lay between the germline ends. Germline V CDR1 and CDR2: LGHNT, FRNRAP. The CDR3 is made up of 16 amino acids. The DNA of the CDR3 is TGTGCTAGTGGTTTTGGGGGGCGGGATCTTCCCGATACGCAGTATTTT. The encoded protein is CASGFGGRDLPDTQYF.

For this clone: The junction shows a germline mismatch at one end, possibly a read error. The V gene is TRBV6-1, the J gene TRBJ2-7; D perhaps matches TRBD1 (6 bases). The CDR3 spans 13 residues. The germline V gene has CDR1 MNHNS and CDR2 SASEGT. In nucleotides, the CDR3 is TGTGCCAGCAGTGAATTTTACAGGGTTTCTATGGACTTC. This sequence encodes CASSEFYRVSMDF.

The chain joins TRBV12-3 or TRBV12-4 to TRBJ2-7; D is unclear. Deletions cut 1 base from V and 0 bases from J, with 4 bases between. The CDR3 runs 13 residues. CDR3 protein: CASSLGHSYEQYF. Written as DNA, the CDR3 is TGTGCCAGCAGTTTAGGACACTCCTACGAGCAGTACTTC.

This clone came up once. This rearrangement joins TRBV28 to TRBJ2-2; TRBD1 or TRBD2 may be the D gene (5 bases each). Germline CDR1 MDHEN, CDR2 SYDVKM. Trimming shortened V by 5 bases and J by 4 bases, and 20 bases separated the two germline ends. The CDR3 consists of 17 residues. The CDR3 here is CASSRRDLLFLTGELFF. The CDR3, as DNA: TGTGCCAGCAGTAGAAGGGACCTACTTTTCCTCACCGGGGAGCTGTTTTTT.